These 8 T cell receptor beta chains came from one sample sequenced in a study of cytomegalovirus exposure and HLA in healthy donors. 13 Jbeta primers and 60 Vbeta primers were used for the PCR. Produced via immunoSEQ multiplex PCR; TCRdb's table is partial and in-frame only. The table counts about 34,000 clones; roughly 6.4% lies in the top ten. The sequencing sample was made of PBMCs. The source is a human donor in good health.

The gene calls are TRBV6-6 and TRBJ2-2; 8 bases agree with TRBD2. V lost 5 bases and J lost 0; bases outside the gene matches: 2. Germline lookup yields CDR1 MNHNY and CDR2 SVGAGI (reference sequence). CDR3 length: 15 amino acids. The CDR3 loop reads CASSIAGSNTGELFF. In nucleotides, the CDR3 is TGTGCCAGCAGTATAGCGGGGTCGAACACCGGGGAGCTGTTTTTT.

The rearrangement uses TRBV5-6 and TRBJ1-6; D gene uncertain. The CDR3 is made up of 16 amino acids. Per the germline V gene, CDR1 is SGHDT and CDR2 is YYEEEE. The V gene lost 1 base and the J gene lost 2 bases, with 10 bases spanning the gap. The CDR3 loop reads CASSLRGTAYNSPLHF. The DNA for the CDR3 is TGTGCCAGCAGCTTGAGAGGCACGGCCTATAATTCACCCCTCCACTTT.

The chain combines TRBV28 with TRBJ1-1; D possibly corresponds to TRBD1 (5 bases). The germline gives CDR1 MDHEN, CDR2 SYDVKM. V was cut by 2 bases and J by 4 bases, with 14 bases left in between. The CDR3 runs to 15 residues. This CDR3 reads CASSLAPQGGTEAFF. The CDR3 region has the DNA TGTGCCAGCAGTTTAGCCCCGCAGGGCGGCACTGAAGCTTTCTTT.

This chain links TRBV4-1 with TRBJ1-2; D remains unclear. V was cut by 3 bases and J by 0 bases, with 11 bases left in between. Germline V gene lookup returns CDR1 MGHRA and CDR2 YSYEKL. The CDR3 spans 15 residues. This chain's CDR3 is CASSQEDTANYGYTF. Written as DNA, the CDR3 is TGCGCCAGCAGCCAGGAAGACACCGCTAACTATGGCTACACCTTC.

The V gene is TRBV27, the J gene TRBJ1-1; a possible D gene is TRBD1 (5 bases). This CDR3 comprises 13 residues. The V end was cut by 5 bases, the J end by 5 bases, with 12 bases between. The germline gives CDR1 MNHEY, CDR2 SMNVEV (reference sequence). CDR3 protein: CASSQQGWTEAFF. The CDR3, as DNA: TGTGCCAGCAGTCAGCAGGGTTGGACTGAAGCTTTCTTT.

The chain is built from TRBV2 and TRBJ2-7, with a weak D call TRBD1 (5 bases). The germline CDR1 and CDR2 sequences are SNHLY and FYNNEI. This CDR3 contains 15 residues. V shed 10 bases and J shed 2 bases, with 21 bases lying between them. The DNA for the CDR3 is TGTGCCACCTCCCCCTCTCCCGACAGACCCTACGAGCAGTACTTC. The encoded protein is CATSPSPDRPYEQYF.

The chain carries TRBV29-1 and TRBJ2-7, with D tentatively TRBD2 (5 bases). Trimming cost V 0 bases and J 2 bases, with 5 bases left between them. CDR1 is SQVTM and CDR2 is ANQGSEA in the germline V gene. This CDR3 region has 12 residues. As DNA, the CDR3 is TGCAGCGTTGAAGAGGGAGCCTACGAGCAGTACTTC. Translation: CSVEEGAYEQYF.

The genes are TRBV7-2 and TRBJ2-2, with D possibly being TRBD1 (5 bases). V lost 6 bases, J lost 3 bases, and 14 bases lay in between. The CDR3 has 15 amino acids. CDR1 SGHTA and CDR2 FQGNSA come from the germline V gene. The CDR3 bases are TGTGCCAGCAGGGTCGACAGCCTCTACACCGGGGAGCTGTTTTTT. Its translation: CASRVDSLYTGELFF.